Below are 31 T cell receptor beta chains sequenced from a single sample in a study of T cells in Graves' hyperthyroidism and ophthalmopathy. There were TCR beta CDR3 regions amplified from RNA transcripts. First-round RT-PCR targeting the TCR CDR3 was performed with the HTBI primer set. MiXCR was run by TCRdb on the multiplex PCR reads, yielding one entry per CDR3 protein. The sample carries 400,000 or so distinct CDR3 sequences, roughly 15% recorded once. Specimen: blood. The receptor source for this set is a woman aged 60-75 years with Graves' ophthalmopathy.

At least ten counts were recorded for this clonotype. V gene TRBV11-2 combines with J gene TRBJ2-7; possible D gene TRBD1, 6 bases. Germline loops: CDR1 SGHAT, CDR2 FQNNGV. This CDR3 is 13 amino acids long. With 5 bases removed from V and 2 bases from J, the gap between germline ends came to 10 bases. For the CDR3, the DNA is TGTGCCAGCAGCCCGGACAGTACCTACGAGCAGTACTTC. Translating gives CASSPDSTYEQYF. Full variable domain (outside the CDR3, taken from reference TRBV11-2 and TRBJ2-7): EAGVAQSPRYKIIEKRQSVAFWCNPISGHATLYWYQQILGQGPKLLIQFQNNGVVDDSQLPKDRFSAERLKGVDSTLKIQPAKLEDSAVYLCASSPDSTYEQYFGPGTRLTVT.

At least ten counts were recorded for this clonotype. In DNA form, the CDR3 reads TGTGCCAGCAGCTTGGGCGGACCAAATAATGAGCAGTTCTTC. Encoded protein: CASSLGGPNNEQFF. The J gene is TRBJ2-1, the V gene TRBV7-3; D unclear. Trimming left V 3 bases short and J 7 bases short, with 13 bases between. The germline V gene has CDR1 SGHTA and CDR2 FQGTGA. This CDR3 region has 14 residues.

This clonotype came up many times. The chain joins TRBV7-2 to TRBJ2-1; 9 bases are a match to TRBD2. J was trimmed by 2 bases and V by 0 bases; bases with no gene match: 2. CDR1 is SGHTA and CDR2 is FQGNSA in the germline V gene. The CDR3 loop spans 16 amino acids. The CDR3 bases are TGTGCCAGCAGCTTAGCCCCTAGCGGGACCTACAATGAGCAGTTCTTC. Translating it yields CASSLAPSGTYNEQFF.

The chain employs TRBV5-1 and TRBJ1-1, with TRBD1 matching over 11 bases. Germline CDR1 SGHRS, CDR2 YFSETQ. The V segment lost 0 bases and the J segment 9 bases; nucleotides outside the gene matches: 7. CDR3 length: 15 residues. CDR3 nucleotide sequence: TGCGCCAGCAGCTTGGCCTTCGGGGACAGGGGGAAAGCTTTCTTT. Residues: CASSLAFGDRGKAFF. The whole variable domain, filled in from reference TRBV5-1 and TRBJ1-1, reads KAGVTQTPRYLIKTRGQQVTLSCSPISGHRSVSWYQQTPGQGLQFLFEYFSETQRNKGNFPGRFSGRQFSNSRSEMNVSTLELGDSALYLCASSLAFGDRGKAFFGQGTRLTVV.

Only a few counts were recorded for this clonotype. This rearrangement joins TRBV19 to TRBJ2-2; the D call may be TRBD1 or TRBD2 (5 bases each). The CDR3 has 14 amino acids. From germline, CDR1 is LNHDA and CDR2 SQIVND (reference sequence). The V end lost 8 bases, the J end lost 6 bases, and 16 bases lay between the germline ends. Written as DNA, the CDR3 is TGTGCCAGTCACCGGACGGGGCCCCCCGGGGAGCTGTTTTTT. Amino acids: CASHRTGPPGELFF.

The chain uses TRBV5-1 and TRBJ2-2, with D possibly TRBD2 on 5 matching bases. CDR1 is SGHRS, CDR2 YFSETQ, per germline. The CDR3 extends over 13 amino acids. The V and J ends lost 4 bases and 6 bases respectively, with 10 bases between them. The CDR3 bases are TGCGCCAGCAGCGGGAGAGTGGCCGGGGAGCTGTTTTTT. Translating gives CASSGRVAGELFF. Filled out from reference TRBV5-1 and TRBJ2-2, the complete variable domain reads KAGVTQTPRYLIKTRGQQVTLSCSPISGHRSVSWYQQTPGQGLQFLFEYFSETQRNKGNFPGRFSGRQFSNSRSEMNVSTLELGDSALYLCASSGRVAGELFFGEGSRLTVL.

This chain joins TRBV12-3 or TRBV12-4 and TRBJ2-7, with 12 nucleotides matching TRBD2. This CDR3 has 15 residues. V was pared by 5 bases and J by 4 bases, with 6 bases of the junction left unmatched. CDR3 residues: CASSEGLAGLYEQYF. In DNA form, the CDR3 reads TGTGCCAGCAGTGAAGGACTAGCGGGGCTGTACGAGCAGTACTTC.

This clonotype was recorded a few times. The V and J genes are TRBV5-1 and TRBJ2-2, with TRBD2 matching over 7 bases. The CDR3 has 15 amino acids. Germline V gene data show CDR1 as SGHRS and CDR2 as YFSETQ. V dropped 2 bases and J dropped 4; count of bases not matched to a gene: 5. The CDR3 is CASSFFAGATGELFF. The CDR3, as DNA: TGCGCCAGCAGCTTCTTCGCGGGAGCCACCGGGGAGCTGTTTTTT. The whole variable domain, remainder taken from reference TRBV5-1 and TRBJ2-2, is KAGVTQTPRYLIKTRGQQVTLSCSPISGHRSVSWYQQTPGQGLQFLFEYFSETQRNKGNFPGRFSGRQFSNSRSEMNVSTLELGDSALYLCASSFFAGATGELFFGEGSRLTVL.

The CDR3 spells CASSLAPGGGVRYGYTF. For the CDR3, the DNA is TGTGCCAGCAGCTTAGCCCCAGGGGGTGGGGTTCGGTATGGCTACACCTTC. This chain connects TRBV7-2 to TRBJ1-2; 7 bases line up with TRBD1. V was clipped by 0 bases and J by 5 bases; unmatched bases: 12. Germline V lookup: CDR1 SGHTA, CDR2 FQGNSA. The CDR3 is 17 amino acids. Full variable domain (outside the CDR3, taken from reference TRBV7-2 and TRBJ1-2): GAGVSQSPSNKVTEKGKDVELRCDPISGHTALYWYRQSLGQGLEFLIYFQGNSAPDKSGLPSDRFSAERTGGSVSTLTIQRTQQEDSAVYLCASSLAPGGGVRYGYTFGSGTRLTVV.

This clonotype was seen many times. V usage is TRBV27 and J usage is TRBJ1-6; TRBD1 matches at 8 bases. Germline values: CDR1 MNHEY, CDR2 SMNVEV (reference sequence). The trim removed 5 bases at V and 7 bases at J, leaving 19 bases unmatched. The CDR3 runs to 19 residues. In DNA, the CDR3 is TGTGCCAGCAGTCGAGCTTTTCTTTCCGGGACAGGATTAAATTCACCCCTCCACTTT. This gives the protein CASSRAFLSGTGLNSPLHF.

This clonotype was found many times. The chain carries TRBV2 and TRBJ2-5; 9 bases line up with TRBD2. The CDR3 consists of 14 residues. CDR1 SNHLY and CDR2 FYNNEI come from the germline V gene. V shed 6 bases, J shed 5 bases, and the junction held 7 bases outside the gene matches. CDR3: CASRPAGGHETQYF. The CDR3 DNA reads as TGTGCCAGCAGGCCAGCGGGAGGTCACGAGACCCAGTACTTC.

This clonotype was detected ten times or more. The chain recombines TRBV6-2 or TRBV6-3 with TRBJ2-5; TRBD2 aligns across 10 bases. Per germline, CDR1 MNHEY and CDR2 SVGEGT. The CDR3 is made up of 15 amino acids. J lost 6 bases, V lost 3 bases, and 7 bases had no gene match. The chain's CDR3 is CASSYSAGGPQTQYF. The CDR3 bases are TGTGCCAGCAGTTATTCAGCGGGAGGGCCGCAGACCCAGTACTTC.

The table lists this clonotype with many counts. CDR3 sequence: CAWSRFSGVYEQYF. The CDR3 nucleotides are TGTGCCTGGAGCCGGTTCTCAGGGGTATACGAGCAGTACTTC. This sequence joins TRBV30 and TRBJ2-7, with a weak D call TRBD1 (6 bases). Trimming stripped 3 bases from V and 4 bases from J, with 16 bases between. Germline CDR1 reads GTSNPN; CDR2 reads SVGIG (reference sequence). This CDR3 has 14 amino acids.

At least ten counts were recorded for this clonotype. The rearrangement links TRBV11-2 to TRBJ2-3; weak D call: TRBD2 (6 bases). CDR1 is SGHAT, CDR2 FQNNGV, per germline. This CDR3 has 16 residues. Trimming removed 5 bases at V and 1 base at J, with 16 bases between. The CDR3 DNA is TGTGCCAGCAGCAGGAGGACTACCGGGGGCACAGATACGCAGTATTTT. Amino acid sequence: CASSRRTTGGTDTQYF.

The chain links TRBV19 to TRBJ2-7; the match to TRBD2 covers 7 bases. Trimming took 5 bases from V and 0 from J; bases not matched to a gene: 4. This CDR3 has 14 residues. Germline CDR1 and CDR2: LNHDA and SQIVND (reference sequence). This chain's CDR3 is CASSWGGSSYEQYF. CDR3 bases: TGTGCCAGTAGTTGGGGCGGGAGCTCCTACGAGCAGTACTTC.

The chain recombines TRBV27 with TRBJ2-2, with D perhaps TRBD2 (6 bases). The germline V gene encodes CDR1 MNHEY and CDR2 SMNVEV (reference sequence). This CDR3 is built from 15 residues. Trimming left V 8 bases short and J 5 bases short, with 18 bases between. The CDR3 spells CASAGSRERTGELFF. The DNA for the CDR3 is TGTGCCAGCGCGGGAAGCCGGGAAAGAACCGGGGAGCTGTTTTTT.

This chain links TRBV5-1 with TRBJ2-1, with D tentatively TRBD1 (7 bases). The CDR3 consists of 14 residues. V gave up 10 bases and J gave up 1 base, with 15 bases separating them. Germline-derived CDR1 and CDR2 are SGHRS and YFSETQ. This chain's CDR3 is CASRGAQSYNEQFF. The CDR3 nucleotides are TGCGCCTCCAGGGGGGCCCAATCCTACAATGAGCAGTTCTTC.

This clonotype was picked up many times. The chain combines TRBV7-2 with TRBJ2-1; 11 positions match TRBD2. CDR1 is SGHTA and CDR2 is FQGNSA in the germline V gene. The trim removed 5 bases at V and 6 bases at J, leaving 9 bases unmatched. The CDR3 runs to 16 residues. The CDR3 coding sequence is TGTGCCAGCAGCCGCGGGGGTAGCGGGAGGGCCAATGAGCAGTTCTTC. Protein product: CASSRGGSGRANEQFF. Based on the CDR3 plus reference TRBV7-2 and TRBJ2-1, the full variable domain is GAGVSQSPSNKVTEKGKDVELRCDPISGHTALYWYRQSLGQGLEFLIYFQGNSAPDKSGLPSDRFSAERTGGSVSTLTIQRTQQEDSAVYLCASSRGGSGRANEQFFGPGTRLTVL.

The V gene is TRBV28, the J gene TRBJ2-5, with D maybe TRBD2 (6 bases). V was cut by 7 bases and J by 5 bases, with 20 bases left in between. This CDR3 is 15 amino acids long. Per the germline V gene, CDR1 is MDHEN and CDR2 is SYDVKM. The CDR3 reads CASTWTTRVAETQYF. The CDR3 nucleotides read TGTGCCAGCACCTGGACTACTAGGGTGGCGGAGACCCAGTACTTC.

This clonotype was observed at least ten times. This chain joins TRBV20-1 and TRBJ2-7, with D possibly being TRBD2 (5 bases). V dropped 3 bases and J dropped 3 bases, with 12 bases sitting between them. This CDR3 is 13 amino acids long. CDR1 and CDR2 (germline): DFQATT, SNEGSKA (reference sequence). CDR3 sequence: CSASRVRDYEQYF. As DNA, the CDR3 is TGCAGTGCTAGTCGGGTGAGGGACTACGAGCAGTACTTC.

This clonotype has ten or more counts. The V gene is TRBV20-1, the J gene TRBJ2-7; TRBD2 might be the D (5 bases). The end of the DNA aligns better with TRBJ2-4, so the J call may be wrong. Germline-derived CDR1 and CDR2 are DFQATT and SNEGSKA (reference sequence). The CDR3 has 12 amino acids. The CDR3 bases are TGCAGTGCTCGGGGAGCTCCTAACATTCAGTACTTC. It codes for CSARGAPNIQYF.

DNA of the CDR3: TGCAGTGCTAGAGATCTAGCGGGAGGGTACAATGAGCAGTTCTTC. Protein product: CSARDLAGGYNEQFF. This chain links TRBV20-1 with TRBJ2-1; TRBD2 matches 12 bases. Per germline, CDR1 DFQATT and CDR2 SNEGSKA (reference sequence). After removal of 0 bases from V and 4 bases from J, the junction contained 1 base not matched to a gene. The CDR3 contains 15 residues.

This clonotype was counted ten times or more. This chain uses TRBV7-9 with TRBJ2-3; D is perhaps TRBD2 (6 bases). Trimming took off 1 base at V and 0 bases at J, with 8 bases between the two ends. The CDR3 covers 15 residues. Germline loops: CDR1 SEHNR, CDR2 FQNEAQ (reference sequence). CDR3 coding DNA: TGTGCCAGCAGCTTAGTCAGCGGGAGCACAGATACGCAGTATTTT. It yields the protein CASSLVSGSTDTQYF. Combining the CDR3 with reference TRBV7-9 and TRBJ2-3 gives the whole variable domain DTGVSQNPRHKITKRGQNVTFRCDPISEHNRLYWYRQTLGQGPEFLTYFQNEAQLEKSRLLSDRFSAERPKGSFSTLEIQRTEQGDSAMYLCASSLVSGSTDTQYFGPGTRLTVL.

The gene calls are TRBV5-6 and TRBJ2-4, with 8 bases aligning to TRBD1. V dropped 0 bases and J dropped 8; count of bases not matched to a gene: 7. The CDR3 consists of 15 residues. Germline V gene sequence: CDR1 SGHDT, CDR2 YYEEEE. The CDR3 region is CASSLVGQGSHIQYF. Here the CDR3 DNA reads TGTGCCAGCAGCTTGGTAGGACAGGGCTCACACATTCAGTACTTC.

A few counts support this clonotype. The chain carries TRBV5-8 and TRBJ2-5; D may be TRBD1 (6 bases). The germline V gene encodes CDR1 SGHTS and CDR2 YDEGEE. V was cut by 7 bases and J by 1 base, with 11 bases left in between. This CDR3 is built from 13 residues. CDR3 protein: CASAGQSQETQYF. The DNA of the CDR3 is TGTGCCAGCGCTGGACAGTCCCAAGAGACCCAGTACTTC.

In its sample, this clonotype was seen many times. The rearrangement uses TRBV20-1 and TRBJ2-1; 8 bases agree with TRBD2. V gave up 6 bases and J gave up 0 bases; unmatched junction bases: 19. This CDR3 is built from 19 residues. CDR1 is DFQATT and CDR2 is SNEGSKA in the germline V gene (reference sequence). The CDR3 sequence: CSAHTVGGGLMSSYNEQFF. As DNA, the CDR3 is TGCAGTGCCCACACGGTCGGGGGGGGGCTAATGAGCTCCTACAATGAGCAGTTCTTC.

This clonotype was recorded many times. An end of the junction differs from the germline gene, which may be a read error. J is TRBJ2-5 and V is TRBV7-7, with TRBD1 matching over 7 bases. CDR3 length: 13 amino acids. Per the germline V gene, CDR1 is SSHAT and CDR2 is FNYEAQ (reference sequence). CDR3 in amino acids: CASSSGQAETQYF. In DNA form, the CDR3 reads TGTGCTAGCAGTTCAGGACAGGCGGAGACCCAGTACTTC.

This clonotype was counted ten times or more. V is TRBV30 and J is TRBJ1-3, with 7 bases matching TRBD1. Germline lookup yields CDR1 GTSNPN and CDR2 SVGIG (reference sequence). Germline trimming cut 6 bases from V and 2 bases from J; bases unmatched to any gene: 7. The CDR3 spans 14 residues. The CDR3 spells CACLLGTAGNTIYF. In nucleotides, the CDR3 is TGTGCCTGTTTACTGGGGACAGCTGGAAACACCATATATTTT.

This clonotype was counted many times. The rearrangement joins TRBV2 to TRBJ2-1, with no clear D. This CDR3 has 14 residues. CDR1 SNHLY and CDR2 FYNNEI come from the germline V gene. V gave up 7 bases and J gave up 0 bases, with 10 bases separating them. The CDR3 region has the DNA TGTGCCAGCATTGGGCGGAGCTCCTACAATGAGCAGTTCTTC. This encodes CASIGRSSYNEQFF.

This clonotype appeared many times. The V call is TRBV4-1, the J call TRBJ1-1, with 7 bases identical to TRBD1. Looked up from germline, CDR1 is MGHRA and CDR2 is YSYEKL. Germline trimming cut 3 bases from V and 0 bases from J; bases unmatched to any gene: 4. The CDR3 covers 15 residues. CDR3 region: CASSHRQGMNTEAFF. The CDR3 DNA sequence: TGCGCCAGCAGCCACCGACAGGGCATGAACACTGAAGCTTTCTTT.

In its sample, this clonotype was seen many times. In DNA form, the CDR3 reads TGCAGTGCTGCCCCCCGAGGAGCGGGAGCCCGCTACAATGAGCAGTTCTTC. Translation gives CSAAPRGAGARYNEQFF. This chain joins TRBV20-1 and TRBJ2-1; 8 bases map to TRBD2. The CDR3 runs 17 residues. Germline CDR1 DFQATT, CDR2 SNEGSKA (reference sequence). The V gene end was trimmed by 5 bases and the J gene end by 3 bases; junction bases not matched to a gene: 15.